This T cell receptor (beta chain) was sequenced in a study of cytomegalovirus exposure and HLA in healthy donors. V lost 0 bases, J lost 15 bases, and 6 bases stayed unmatched. CDR3 length: 12 residues. From germline, CDR1 is SGHRS and CDR2 YFSETQ. This clone was seen a single time. The PCR used 60 Vbeta and 13 Jbeta primers. Profiling relied on immunoSEQ multiplex PCR, and the TCRdb table lists in-frame clones only, not all of them. The sample contains around 200,000 clones, roughly 90% of which appear only once. Those who donated were healthy bone marrow donors. This sequence joins TRBV5-1 and TRBJ2-1; 7 bases map to TRBD2. This clonotype originated in a young woman in good health and CMV-seronegative. Sequenced sample: PBMCs. CDR3 nucleotide sequence: TGCGCCAGCAGCTTGGAGCGAGGCGGGAGGTTCTTC. Translating it yields CASSLERGGRFF.